This is a list of T cell receptor beta chains from one sample in a study of cytomegalovirus exposure and HLA in healthy donors. Clones were read by immunoSEQ multiplex PCR, and TCRdb kept only the in-frame ones, dropping some. Recorded for this sample: 38,000 or so clones. The sample consisted of PBMCs. These receptors were taken from a man aged 35-49 years in good health and CMV-seropositive. The CDR3 runs from the conserved cysteine through the conserved F or W. Each record gives: D gene, V gene, CDR3 length, CDR3 protein. D genes are given only for firm matches.

d_gene: NA
v_gene: TRBV6-1
len: 15
CDR3aa: CASSEGPTPMETQYF

d_gene: NA
v_gene: TRBV6-5
len: 15
CDR3aa: CASSYWGETDNEQFF

d_gene: NA
v_gene: TRBV13
len: 18
CDR3aa: CASSLIGRTGPSGNTIYF

d_gene: TRBD2
v_gene: TRBV7-9
len: 15
CDR3aa: CASSSGTSRYNEQFF

d_gene: TRBD2
v_gene: TRBV6-1
len: 12
CDR3aa: CASRRESYEQYF

d_gene: TRBD2
v_gene: TRBV5-6
len: 15
CDR3aa: CASSSWTSGKYEQYF

d_gene: NA
v_gene: TRBV5-5
len: 12
CDR3aa: CASSPLRGEQFF

d_gene: NA
v_gene: TRBV6-5
len: 13
CDR3aa: CASSYRGGNTIYF

d_gene: NA
v_gene: TRBV6-6
len: 13
CDR3aa: CASSPGTFYEQYF

d_gene: TRBD1
v_gene: TRBV27
len: 13
CDR3aa: CASSFRTGSEQYF

d_gene: TRBD2
v_gene: TRBV29-1
len: 13
CDR3aa: CSVPAGGTDTQYF

d_gene: NA
v_gene: TRBV2
len: 14
CDR3aa: CASSEREERQPQHF

d_gene: TRBD2
v_gene: TRBV2
len: 16
CDR3aa: CASSPKGLAGGDEQFF

d_gene: TRBD2
v_gene: TRBV7-3
len: 16
CDR3aa: CASSLGLAGAGDTQYF

d_gene: NA
v_gene: TRBV30
len: 13
CDR3aa: CAWTGAPNQPQHF

d_gene: TRBD1
v_gene: TRBV6-4
len: 14
CDR3aa: CASSDTDRGTEAFF

d_gene: NA
v_gene: TRBV27
len: 15
CDR3aa: CASSLRGTSTDTQYF

d_gene: NA
v_gene: TRBV19
len: 15
CDR3aa: CASSIGSHQTYEQYF

d_gene: NA
v_gene: TRBV9
len: 14
CDR3aa: CASSPGDMNTEAFF

d_gene: NA
v_gene: TRBV19
len: 12
CDR3aa: CASSIEPTRKYF

d_gene: NA
v_gene: TRBV4-1
len: 15
CDR3aa: CASSREYSDATEQFF

d_gene: TRBD1
v_gene: TRBV4-1
len: 14
CDR3aa: CASSLGQGEYEQYF

d_gene: NA
v_gene: TRBV18
len: 13
CDR3aa: CASSPLEQSRAFF

d_gene: NA
v_gene: TRBV6-1
len: 15
CDR3aa: CASSERVGVNYGYTF

d_gene: NA
v_gene: TRBV7-2
len: 11
CDR3aa: CGPGVNNEQFF

d_gene: TRBD2
v_gene: TRBV5-4
len: 16
CDR3aa: CASSTRWTSGRNEQYF

d_gene: NA
v_gene: TRBV19
len: 14
CDR3aa: CASRGHPSYNEQFF

d_gene: NA
v_gene: TRBV29-1
len: 11
CDR3aa: CSVERSDTQYF

d_gene: NA
v_gene: TRBV5-6
len: 13
CDR3aa: CASSFQGPYEQYF

d_gene: TRBD1
v_gene: TRBV5-1
len: 15
CDR3aa: CASSSQGSFSYEQYF

d_gene: TRBD2
v_gene: TRBV5-1
len: 15
CDR3aa: CASSPGLAGAGELFF

d_gene: TRBD2
v_gene: TRBV18
len: 18
CDR3aa: CASSPLLAGLSSTDTQYF

d_gene: TRBD2
v_gene: TRBV7-6
len: 15
CDR3aa: CASSLDAGVLYEQYF

d_gene: TRBD2
v_gene: TRBV7-2
len: 15
CDR3aa: CASRTSGRRVDTQYF

d_gene: TRBD2
v_gene: TRBV6-6
len: 16
CDR3aa: CASSFGSGGPGDEQFF

d_gene: NA
v_gene: TRBV4-1
len: 15
CDR3aa: CASSQWAGGDQPQHF

d_gene: NA
v_gene: TRBV25-1
len: 12
CDR3aa: CASRDWRYEQYF

d_gene: TRBD2
v_gene: TRBV12-5
len: 21
CDR3aa: CASGLVSRTSGRAMRRNEQFF

d_gene: NA
v_gene: TRBV5-1
len: 16
CDR3aa: CASSRLTQPNYNEQFF

d_gene: NA
v_gene: TRBV7-2
len: 13
CDR3aa: CASSLTEVYEQYF

d_gene: NA
v_gene: TRBV6-5
len: 15
CDR3aa: CASSYSWQGTYEQYF

d_gene: TRBD2
v_gene: TRBV11-2
len: 14
CDR3aa: CASTAGTSSDEQFF

d_gene: TRBD1
v_gene: TRBV5-4
len: 13
CDR3aa: CASSTGQGAAQYF

d_gene: TRBD1
v_gene: TRBV5-1
len: 13
CDR3aa: CASSSTGGPEAFF

d_gene: NA
v_gene: TRBV7-9
len: 14
CDR3aa: CASSLQGRNTEAFF

d_gene: NA
v_gene: TRBV2
len: 12
CDR3aa: CASSLGENEQFF

d_gene: NA
v_gene: TRBV5-5
len: 16
CDR3aa: CASSQRDSYSYNEQFF

d_gene: TRBD2
v_gene: TRBV7-9
len: 17
CDR3aa: CASSSPGRGLAGETQYF

d_gene: NA
v_gene: TRBV6-5
len: 14
CDR3aa: CASSYAALGGGYTF

d_gene: NA
v_gene: TRBV19
len: 11
CDR3aa: CASSQDPPQHF

d_gene: NA
v_gene: TRBV10-3
len: 12
CDR3aa: CAISDSLYEQYF

d_gene: TRBD1
v_gene: TRBV9
len: 16
CDR3aa: CASSVGPGGKTDTQYF

d_gene: TRBD1
v_gene: TRBV19
len: 16
CDR3aa: CASSMGQGQNGQPQHF

d_gene: NA
v_gene: TRBV19
len: 13
CDR3aa: CASRGPPGETQYF

d_gene: TRBD1
v_gene: TRBV10-3
len: 14
CDR3aa: CATQGTEGSYEQYF

d_gene: TRBD1
v_gene: TRBV12-5
len: 15
CDR3aa: CASGLAHRQGHGYTF

d_gene: TRBD1
v_gene: TRBV9
len: 13
CDR3aa: CASSPMGQGTQYF